A selection of T cell receptor beta chains follows, all from one sample in a study of Ad26.COV2.S vaccination and SARS-CoV-2 variants. The repertoire was sequenced with immunoSEQ multiplex PCR; TCRdb's copy has only in-frame clones and lacks some. The data hold 400,000 to 450,000 clones, with about nine tenths observed a single time. The material was peripheral blood, obtained in a trial of Ad26.COV2.S vaccine versus placebo. The receptors here all came from a person between 18 and 65 years old who received the Ad26.COV2.S COVID-19 vaccine or a placebo. Both conserved end residues are part of each CDR3. D genes are given only for firm matches. Clone size appears in some rows only: once, few, many, or a class for an expanded clone.

length	V	size	D	J	DNA	CDR3
14	TRBV5-5	.	TRBD1	TRBJ2-7	TGTGCCAGCAGCTTAACAGGGGACTCCTACGAGCAGTACTTC	CASSLTGDSYEQYF
15	TRBV6-2/TRBV6-3	.	TRBD2	TRBJ2-1	TGTGCCAGCAGTCACACTAGCGGGGGCTACAATGAGCAGTTCTTC	CASSHTSGGYNEQFF
13	TRBV4-3	.	.	TRBJ2-3	TGCGCCAGCAGCCAAGGGGAATCCGATACGCAGTATTTT	CASSQGESDTQYF
15	TRBV15	.	.	TRBJ1-4	TGTGCCACCAGCAGAGATTTCTACAGCATTGAAAAACTGTTTTTT	CATSRDFYSIEKLFF
16	TRBV30	.	TRBD1	TRBJ1-1	TGTGCCTGTCTCCAAGGACCGGGACAGATGAACACTGAAGCTTTCTTT	CACLQGPGQMNTEAFF
15	TRBV6-5	.	.	TRBJ2-1	TGTGCCACCCACGCGGCCGTGAGGGGCTACAATGAGCAGTTCTTC	CATHAAVRGYNEQFF
13	TRBV7-3	.	.	TRBJ2-1	TGTGCCAGCAGCGTAGGGACTTACAATGAGCAGTTCTTC	CASSVGTYNEQFF
16	TRBV5-1	.	.	TRBJ2-1	TGCGCCAGCAGAAATGGAGGTCCCCTCTCCTACAATGAGCAGTTCTTC	CASRNGGPLSYNEQFF
15	TRBV28	.	.	TRBJ1-5	TGTGCCAGCAGTCAATCGACGGGGGGGCCTCAGCCCCAGCATTTT	CASSQSTGGPQPQHF
15	TRBV4-2	.	TRBD1	TRBJ2-7	TGTGCCAGCAGCCAGGATGGACAGGGGGGCTACGAGCAGTACTTC	CASSQDGQGGYEQYF
16	TRBV4-2	.	TRBD1	TRBJ1-6	TGTGCCAGCAGCCGGCGGGGGACAGGTATAATTTCACCCCTCCACTTT	CASSRRGTGIISPLHF
17	TRBV19	.	TRBD2	TRBJ2-1	TGTGCCAGTAGTATAGATAAAAGAACTAGCGTGTACAATGAGCAGTTCTTC	CASSIDKRTSVYNEQFF
13	TRBV5-1	.	.	TRBJ2-7	TGCGCCAGCAGCCATGGGACCTCCTACGAGCAGTACTTC	CASSHGTSYEQYF
19	TRBV11-2	.	.	TRBJ1-4	TGTGCCAGCAGCCCTGTCTTGGGACGGGCGGAAGTGGGTAATGAAAAACTGTTTTTT	CASSPVLGRAEVGNEKLFF
14	TRBV24-1	.	TRBD1	TRBJ1-2	TGTGCCACCAGTGATTTGCGGAGGGGGCATGGCTACACCTTC	CATSDLRRGHGYTF
15	TRBV6-2/TRBV6-3	.	TRBD2	TRBJ2-7	TGTGCCAGCAGTTACTCGACGGGAGGGTCCTACGAGCAGTACTTC	CASSYSTGGSYEQYF
17	TRBV4-3	.	TRBD1	TRBJ2-7	TGCGCCAGCAGCCAAGAAATACAGGGGTTAAGCTCCTACGAGCAGTACTTC	CASSQEIQGLSSYEQYF
15	TRBV4-1	.	.	TRBJ2-7	TGCGCCAGCAGCCAGGGGACAGCGGGATCCTACGAGCAGTACTTC	CASSQGTAGSYEQYF
15	TRBV7-8	.	TRBD1	TRBJ1-5	TGTGCCAGCAGCCTAGGGACAGGGGTTTCTCAGCCCCAGCATTTT	CASSLGTGVSQPQHF
16	TRBV11-1	.	.	TRBJ2-1	TGTGCCAGCAGCGAGGGGGGGGCGGGAGCCTACAATGAGCAGTTCTTC	CASSEGGAGAYNEQFF
12	TRBV2	.	.	TRBJ1-4	TGTGCCAGCAGTGGAGGGGGTGAAAAACTGTTTTTT	CASSGGGEKLFF
14	TRBV6-2/TRBV6-3	.	.	TRBJ2-7	TGTGCCAGCAGTCCGGGAGTAGTCAGAGGCGAGCAGTACTTC	CASSPGVVRGEQYF
14	TRBV7-2	.	.	TRBJ2-2	TGTGCCAGCACCATGGAGTCGGGCACCGGGGAGCTGTTTTTT	CASTMESGTGELFF
16	TRBV5-1	.	TRBD2	TRBJ2-7	TGCGCCAGCAGCTTGGCCGGGGCGGGAGCTACCCACGAGCAGTACTTC	CASSLAGAGATHEQYF
16	TRBV7-6	.	TRBD1	TRBJ2-2	TGTGCCAGCAGCCAGGGACAGGGGGCTTACACCGGGGAGCTGTTTTTT	CASSQGQGAYTGELFF
14	TRBV9	.	TRBD2	TRBJ2-3	TGTGCCAGTTCGCCGGGACTAGGCACAGATACGCAGTATTTT	CASSPGLGTDTQYF
15	TRBV4-1	.	.	TRBJ2-5	TGCGCCAGCAGCCCCGTTCTTTTGGGGACAGAGACCCAGTACTTC	CASSPVLLGTETQYF
15	TRBV7-8	once	TRBD1	TRBJ1-5	TGTGCCAGCAGCCAAGGACAGGGGCGTTATCAGCCCCAGCATTTT	CASSQGQGRYQPQHF
14	TRBV4-3	.	.	TRBJ2-5	TGCGCCAGCAGCCAAGATACAGGGCACGAGACCCAGTACTTC	CASSQDTGHETQYF
16	TRBV3-1/TRBV3-2	.	TRBD1	TRBJ2-7	TGTGCCAGCAGCCAAGAAATAGGGACAGATACCTACGAGCAGTACTTC	CASSQEIGTDTYEQYF
12	TRBV2	.	.	TRBJ1-2	TGTGCCAGCAGTGTCCGAGACTATGGCTACACCTTC	CASSVRDYGYTF
15	TRBV19	once	TRBD2	TRBJ2-7	TGTGCCAGTAGTATGGTAGCGGGAGATTCCTACGAGCAGTACTTC	CASSMVAGDSYEQYF
15	TRBV7-2	.	.	TRBJ2-7	TGTGCCAGCAGCTTATACCAGGGGCTTAACTACGAGCAGTACTTC	CASSLYQGLNYEQYF
16	TRBV27	.	TRBD2	TRBJ2-2	TGTGCCAGCACCGGACTAGCGGGGACAAACACCGGGGAGCTGTTTTTT	CASTGLAGTNTGELFF
15	TRBV5-8	.	.	TRBJ2-5	TGTGCCAGCAGCTTGGCCCCGACACCCAAAGAGACCCAGTACTTC	CASSLAPTPKETQYF
16	TRBV5-6	.	.	TRBJ2-2	TGTGCCAGCAGCTTGTATATGGGAGGCGATACCGGGGAGCTGTTTTTT	CASSLYMGGDTGELFF
16	TRBV30	.	.	TRBJ2-5	TGTGCCTGGAGTCAGGACTTCTCGAACCTCCAAGAGACCCAGTACTTC	CAWSQDFSNLQETQYF
14	TRBV28	.	.	TRBJ2-7	TGTGCCAGCAGTTCTAGCGTCATCCACTACGAGCAGTACTTC	CASSSSVIHYEQYF
14	TRBV29-1	.	TRBD1	TRBJ1-6	TGCAGCGTAAAAGACAGGGATTTTAATTCACCCCTCCACTTT	CSVKDRDFNSPLHF
15	TRBV2	once	.	TRBJ1-2	TGTGCCAGCACCCCGCGCGGCAGCCCCAACTATGGCTACACCTTC	CASTPRGSPNYGYTF
18	TRBV27	.	TRBD1	TRBJ2-2	TGTGCCAGCAGTTCGCGGACAGGAATAACGCTGAACACCGGGGAGCTGTTTTTT	CASSSRTGITLNTGELFF
14	TRBV3-1/TRBV3-2	.	.	TRBJ1-3	TGTGCCAGCAGCCGGGACGGCTCTGGAAACACCATATATTTT	CASSRDGSGNTIYF
15	TRBV20-1	.	.	TRBJ2-6	TGCAGTGCTAGTTCTGATAGCTCTGGGGCCAACGTCCTGACTTTC	CSASSDSSGANVLTF
16	TRBV7-9	.	.	TRBJ1-6	TGTGCCAGCAGCTTAGCCGACAGCAACCATAATTCACCCCTCCACTTT	CASSLADSNHNSPLHF
15	TRBV5-1	.	TRBD2	TRBJ2-1	TGCGCCAGCAGCTCGATCGTAGCGGGACCTAATGAGCAGTTCTTC	CASSSIVAGPNEQFF
15	TRBV27	.	.	TRBJ1-2	TGTGCCAGCAGTTTACTGGAGGGGGGCGACTATGGCTACACCTTC	CASSLLEGGDYGYTF
16	TRBV7-3	many	TRBD2	TRBJ2-2	TGTGCCAGCAGCCCCAGGTCGGGAGGGCCCTCCGGGGAGCTGTTTTTT	CASSPRSGGPSGELFF
18	TRBV2	.	TRBD2	TRBJ2-5	TGTGCCAGCAGTGAAGATTCTGGTCTAGCGGAATCGGGGGAGACCCAGTACTTC	CASSEDSGLAESGETQYF
14	TRBV29-1	.	TRBD2	TRBJ2-1	TGCAGCGTTGAGACTAGCGGATACTACAATGAGCAGTTCTTC	CSVETSGYYNEQFF
15	TRBV18	.	.	TRBJ2-7	TGTGCCAGCTCACTCAGGGCGATCGGCTCCTACGAGCAGTACTTC	CASSLRAIGSYEQYF
17	TRBV5-1	.	TRBD1	TRBJ2-7	TGCGCCAGCAGCTCCTTGGGGACAGGGGGGGACTCCTACGAGCAGTACTTC	CASSSLGTGGDSYEQYF
15	TRBV28	.	TRBD1	TRBJ2-3	TGTGCCAGCAGTCGGACAGGGGCCACCACAGATACGCAGTATTTT	CASSRTGATTDTQYF
13	TRBV30	.	.	TRBJ2-2	TGTGCCTGGAGTGTCCGGGACACCGGGGAGCTGTTTTTT	CAWSVRDTGELFF